This passage covers 22 T cell receptor beta chains from one sample sequenced in a study of cytomegalovirus exposure and HLA in healthy donors. Both 60 Vbeta primers and 13 Jbeta primers went into the PCR. Sequencing was performed with immunoSEQ multiplex PCR; in TCRdb, only in-frame clones are kept and a portion is missing. Its table lists around 120,000 clones. The sample was PBMCs. The origin of the receptors is a young man in good health and CMV-seronegative.

The CDR3, as DNA: TGCGCCAGCAGCCCTAAGACGGGGAACACTGAAGCTTTCTTT. This codes for CASSPKTGNTEAFF. The chain links TRBV5-1 to TRBJ1-1; no reliable D call. Trimming removed 4 bases from V and 1 base from J, with 11 bases in between. The CDR3 runs to 14 residues. Germline V gives CDR1 SGHRS, CDR2 YFSETQ.

The genes are TRBV7-6 and TRBJ2-1; maybe TRBD1 (5 bases). V shed 3 bases and J shed 4 bases, with 13 bases lying between them. The germline V gene has CDR1 SGHVS and CDR2 FNYEAQ. There are 15 residues in the CDR3. The CDR3 nucleotides are TGTGCCAGCAGCTTCTCCCAGGGCCCATACAATGAGCAGTTCTTC. Amino acids: CASSFSQGPYNEQFF.

This rearrangement joins TRBV9 to TRBJ2-7; 9 bases line up with TRBD2. Germline-derived CDR1 and CDR2 are SGDLS and YYNGEE. V lost 4 bases to trimming and J lost 0 bases; unmatched junction nucleotides: 8. This CDR3 comprises 16 residues. This chain's CDR3 is CASSPSGGRGSYEQYF. The CDR3 DNA reads TGTGCCAGCAGCCCCAGCGGCGGGAGGGGCTCCTACGAGCAGTACTTC.

This sequence joins TRBV28 and TRBJ2-7, with D possibly TRBD1 on 6 matching bases. Trimming left V 6 bases short and J 1 base short, with 16 bases between. CDR1 MDHEN and CDR2 SYDVKM come from the germline V gene. The CDR3 sequence is 15 residues long. CDR3 nucleotides: TGTGCCAGCAGCGCCGCGCAGGGGAATTCCTACGAGCAGTACTTC. Translating gives CASSAAQGNSYEQYF.

V is TRBV19 and J is TRBJ1-5, with D possibly being TRBD1 (6 bases). The CDR3 is 14 amino acids. Germline V CDR1 and CDR2: LNHDA, SQIVND (reference sequence). The V and J ends lost 5 bases and 6 bases respectively, with 14 bases between them. The CDR3 DNA is TGTGCCAGTAGTCTGCCAACAGGGTTTCAGCCCCAGCATTTT. It is translated as CASSLPTGFQPQHF.

V is TRBV5-5 and J is TRBJ2-4; maybe TRBD2 (5 bases). This CDR3 has 14 residues. Germline lookup yields CDR1 SGHKS and CDR2 YYEKEE (reference sequence). V lost 0 bases, J lost 5 bases, and 9 bases lay in between. The CDR3 region has the DNA TGTGCCAGCAGCTTGGTGGGAGTTGAAAACATTCAGTACTTC. Amino acids: CASSLVGVENIQYF.

The V gene is TRBV13, the J gene TRBJ1-2; D perhaps matches TRBD1 (5 bases). The V gene lost 5 bases and the J gene lost 6 bases, with 22 bases spanning the gap. The CDR3 consists of 16 residues. Germline loops: CDR1 PRHDT, CDR2 FYEKMQ (reference sequence). CDR3 residues: CASSRLLITGSHGYTF. DNA of the CDR3: TGTGCCAGCAGCCGACTCCTTATAACAGGATCTCATGGCTACACCTTC.

The CDR3 reads CASSLGTALNTGELFF. CDR3 nucleotide sequence: TGCGCCAGCAGCTTGGGGACAGCCTTGAACACCGGGGAGCTGTTTTTT. The rearrangement joins TRBV5-1 to TRBJ2-2; weak D call: TRBD1 (6 bases). Germline V gene lookup returns CDR1 SGHRS and CDR2 YFSETQ. V dropped 0 bases and J dropped 1 base, with 10 bases sitting between them. This CDR3 is built from 16 residues.

This chain uses TRBV5-6 with TRBJ2-7, with TRBD2 identical over 11 bases. The germline gives CDR1 SGHDT, CDR2 YYEEEE. CDR3 length equals 16 residues. Trimming took 4 bases from V and 2 from J; bases not matched to a gene: 8. CDR3 region: CASSLRTSGYPYEQYF. Here the CDR3 DNA reads TGTGCCAGCAGCCTAAGGACTAGCGGGTACCCCTACGAGCAGTACTTC.

The V and J genes are TRBV7-9 and TRBJ1-1; D might be TRBD1 (5 bases). CDR3 length equals 11 residues. Trimming took 3 bases from V and 7 from J, leaving 6 bases between them. Per germline, CDR1 SEHNR and CDR2 FQNEAQ (reference sequence). Written as DNA, the CDR3 is TGTGCCAGCAGCTTGGGACTTGAAGCTTTCTTT. It encodes CASSLGLEAFF.

The V gene is TRBV7-8, the J gene TRBJ2-7, with D maybe TRBD1 (6 bases). V was trimmed by 0 bases and J by 5 bases, leaving 11 bases between them. Germline V lookup: CDR1 SGHVS, CDR2 FQNEAQ. The CDR3 spans 14 residues. The CDR3 is CASSLARYRDEQYF. In DNA, the CDR3 is TGTGCCAGCAGCTTAGCAAGATACAGGGACGAGCAGTACTTC.

The gene calls are TRBV9 and TRBJ2-6, with unresolved D. Trimming removed 0 bases from V and 8 bases from J, with 9 bases in between. The CDR3 totals 14 residues. Germline-derived CDR1 and CDR2 are SGDLS and YYNGEE. The CDR3 coding sequence is TGTGCCAGCAGCGTAGACCGAGCGACCAACGTCCTGACTTTC. Its protein is CASSVDRATNVLTF.

V usage is TRBV5-1 and J usage is TRBJ1-5, with D possibly being TRBD1 (6 bases). Trimming took off 0 bases at V and 3 bases at J, with 13 bases between the two ends. The germline V gene has CDR1 SGHRS and CDR2 YFSETQ. This CDR3 has 16 amino acids. In DNA, the CDR3 is TGCGCCAGCAGCTTGGGGCCAGGGGTGGACAATCAGCCCCAGCATTTT. Its protein product is CASSLGPGVDNQPQHF. The full variable domain, rest sourced from reference TRBV5-1 and TRBJ1-5, is KAGVTQTPRYLIKTRGQQVTLSCSPISGHRSVSWYQQTPGQGLQFLFEYFSETQRNKGNFPGRFSGRQFSNSRSEMNVSTLELGDSALYLCASSLGPGVDNQPQHFGDGTRLSIL.

The chain recombines TRBV6-5 with TRBJ2-1; TRBD2 matches 15 bases. V shed 6 bases, J shed 9 bases, and the junction held 6 bases outside the gene matches. Germline CDR1 reads MNHEY; CDR2 reads SVGAGI. This CDR3 is 15 amino acids long. The CDR3: CASSLGLAGGIEQFF. The DNA of the CDR3 is TGTGCCAGCAGCCTGGGACTAGCGGGAGGAATTGAGCAGTTCTTC.

CDR3 sequence (DNA): TGTGCCAGCAGTTTAGGGGGCGCCAACACTGAAGCTTTCTTT. Translated, it gives CASSLGGANTEAFF. The J gene is TRBJ1-1, the V gene TRBV27; D might be TRBD1 (6 bases). V gave up 2 bases and J gave up 2 bases, with 9 bases separating them. This CDR3 spans 14 amino acids. From germline, CDR1 is MNHEY and CDR2 SMNVEV (reference sequence).

The V and J genes are TRBV6-1 and TRBJ2-1, with a weak D call TRBD2 (6 bases). CDR1 is MNHNS and CDR2 is SASEGT in the germline V gene. The germline V and J ends were trimmed by 3 bases and 5 bases, with 11 bases remaining between them. There are 14 residues in the CDR3. CDR3 protein: CASSDGGRHNEQFF. CDR3 DNA sequence: TGTGCCAGCAGTGACGGGGGAAGGCACAATGAGCAGTTCTTC.

Of note for this clone: Other DNA sequences in this specimen translate into the identical CDR3. V and J are TRBV5-1 and TRBJ1-4; TRBD1 might be the D (6 bases). The CDR3 consists of 14 residues. Germline lookup yields CDR1 SGHRS and CDR2 YFSETQ. Trimming shortened V by 0 bases and J by 5 bases, and 8 bases separated the two germline ends. The CDR3 loop is CASSLGGTNEKLFF. In DNA, the CDR3 is TGCGCCAGCAGCTTGGGAGGGACAAATGAAAAACTGTTTTTT.

The chain employs TRBV14 and TRBJ2-7, with D possibly matching TRBD1 (6 bases). The V gene's germline CDR1 is SGHDN and CDR2 FVKESK. Deletions cut 2 bases from V and 1 base from J, with 15 bases between. CDR3 length equals 16 residues. As DNA, the CDR3 is TGTGCCAGCAGCCAACCGGGACAACCGACTTCCTACGAGCAGTACTTC. Translating it yields CASSQPGQPTSYEQYF.

The chain combines TRBV10-2 with TRBJ2-2; 14 nucleotides align to TRBD2. The length of the CDR3 is 17 residues. CDR1 WSHSY and CDR2 SAAADI come from the germline V gene. The trim removed 6 bases at V and 0 bases at J, leaving 3 bases unmatched. The CDR3 DNA reads as TGCGCCAGCAGGCGACTAGCGGGAGGGCCGAACACCGGGGAGCTGTTTTTT. Its translation is CASRRLAGGPNTGELFF.

As regards this clone: Its ends do not fully match the called genes, so a read error is possible. The chain links TRBV14 to TRBJ2-7; TRBD1 agrees at 8 bases. CDR3 length: 12 residues. Germline values: CDR1 SGHDN, CDR2 FVKESK. The CDR3 is CASSPTGRGLDF. Written as DNA, the CDR3 is TGTGCCAGCAGCCCCACAGGCAGGGGGCTCGACTTC.

The chain uses TRBV6-5 and TRBJ2-5, with a tentative D call TRBD1 (5 bases). Germline V gene sequence: CDR1 MNHEY, CDR2 SVGAGI. The CDR3 runs to 14 residues. The V gene lost 6 bases and the J gene lost 2 bases, with 13 bases spanning the gap. In DNA, the CDR3 is TGTGCCAGCAGAAAACGACAGAATCAAGAGACCCAGTACTTC. The encoded protein is CASRKRQNQETQYF.

The J gene is TRBJ2-7, the V gene TRBV2; D not certain. V was cut by 7 bases and J by 2 bases, with 9 bases left in between. In germline, CDR1 is SNHLY, CDR2 FYNNEI. The CDR3 consists of 12 residues. Here the CDR3 DNA reads TGTGCCAGCAAAGCGTCTACCTACGAGCAGTACTTC. It translates to CASKASTYEQYF.